These 13 T cell receptor beta chains were all obtained from the same sample, sequenced in a study of blood T cell repertoires in COVID-19 (dated by TCRdb to between 2020 and 2021). Libraries were made using the immunoSEQ multiplex PCR assay. In its TCRdb copy, this immuneACCESS table keeps in-frame sequences only and misses some clones. Where compared with another copy, unresolved V genes explain less than half of these, and the others have no known cause. The sample contains roughly 250,000 clones, approximately 90% of them found a single time. Jointly, the top ten make up about 2.3% of the sample. The specimen was PBMCs or T cells enriched from blood (not recorded which). These receptors all stem from a woman aged 40 to 50 with acute COVID-19.

The chain employs TRBV5-1 and TRBJ2-3, with TRBD2 as a possible D gene (6 bases). The V and J ends lost 7 bases and 3 bases respectively, with 18 bases between them. CDR1 SGHRS and CDR2 YFSETQ come from the germline V gene. This CDR3 comprises 15 residues. In DNA, the CDR3 is TGCGCCAGCGGACCATCTAGCGCCCCGACAGATACGCAGTATTTT. Its protein product is CASGPSSAPTDTQYF.

This clone came up once. The chain joins TRBV27 to TRBJ2-1; 11 bases align to TRBD2. Germline CDR1 and CDR2: MNHEY and SMNVEV (reference sequence). V lost 6 bases and J lost 5; bases outside the gene matches: 6. The CDR3 has 15 amino acids. CDR3 DNA: TGTGCCAGCAGAACCGGGACTAGCGGAGACAATGAGCAGTTCTTC. It encodes CASRTGTSGDNEQFF.

The V call is TRBV7-3, the J call TRBJ2-3; TRBD1 agrees at 7 bases. The CDR3 contains 15 residues. The germline gives CDR1 SGHTA, CDR2 FQGTGA. V shed 4 bases and J 0 bases; nucleotides not matched to a gene: 4. The CDR3 region is CASSSRTGSTDTQYF. CDR3 DNA sequence: TGTGCCAGCAGCTCTCGGACAGGCAGCACAGATACGCAGTATTTT.

This chain uses TRBV3-1 (or the pseudogene TRBV3-2) with TRBJ1-6; D gene uncertain. Germline CDR1 and CDR2: LGHDT and YNNKEL (reference sequence). V gave up 4 bases and J gave up 4 bases, with 11 bases separating them. CDR3 size: 15 residues. CDR3 residues: CASSPHGGYNSPLHF. The CDR3 coding sequence is TGTGCCAGCAGCCCTCACGGAGGGTATAATTCACCCCTCCACTTT.

The sample holds one count of this clone. This sequence joins TRBV7-9 and TRBJ1-2; possibly TRBD1 for D (5 bases). Between the trimmed V and J ends, which lost 4 bases and 8 bases, there was a span of 20 bases. Germline CDR1 is SEHNR and CDR2 is FQNEAQ (reference sequence). The CDR3 extends over 15 amino acids. CDR3 loop: CASSSPWTPVRGYTF. CDR3 DNA sequence: TGTGCCAGCAGCTCACCGTGGACACCGGTGCGGGGCTACACCTTC.

The chain employs TRBV18 and TRBJ1-6; TRBD1 is a possible D gene (5 bases). CDR1 is KGHSH, CDR2 LQKENI, per germline. The CDR3 sequence is 14 residues long. With 5 bases removed from V and 8 bases from J, the gap between germline ends came to 13 bases. CDR3 sequence (DNA): TGTGCCAGCTCAGGGGCCTTAAGGGATTCACCCCTCCACTTT. Amino acids: CASSGALRDSPLHF.

The chain recombines TRBV28 with TRBJ2-7; a possible D gene is TRBD2 (5 bases). Germline CDR1 reads MDHEN; CDR2 reads SYDVKM. Trimming removed 9 bases at V and 2 bases at J, with 14 bases between. The CDR3 is 13 residues long. The CDR3, as DNA: TGTGCCAGTTGGGGAGTAGGTCCCTACGAGCAGTACTTC. It encodes CASWGVGPYEQYF.

A word on this clone: This sample also contains other DNA sequences that code for the same CDR3. The V gene is TRBV2, the J gene TRBJ2-2; D gene unclear. V lost 2 bases to trimming and J lost 5 bases, with 6 bases between them. This CDR3 region has 13 residues. CDR1 is SNHLY, CDR2 FYNNEI, per germline. The DNA of the CDR3 is TGTGCCAGCAGTGAAAGAGAGACCGGGGAGCTGTTTTTT. As protein: CASSERETGELFF.

This sequence joins TRBV28 and TRBJ2-7; 7 nucleotides align to TRBD2. CDR1 is MDHEN, CDR2 SYDVKM, per germline. V shed 2 bases, J shed 3 bases, and the junction held 4 bases outside the gene matches. This CDR3 spans 14 amino acids. CDR3 loop: CASSLVAGDYEQYF. CDR3 bases: TGTGCCAGCAGTTTAGTTGCGGGAGACTACGAGCAGTACTTC.

The genes are TRBV4-1 and TRBJ2-1, with 12 bases lining up with TRBD2. V was pared by 4 bases and J by 0 bases, with 7 bases of the junction left unmatched. The CDR3 loop spans 18 amino acids. Per the germline V gene, CDR1 is MGHRA and CDR2 is YSYEKL. CDR3 DNA sequence: TGCGCCAGCAGCCTGCGACTAGCGGGGGCCATCTCCTACAATGAGCAGTTCTTC. This sequence encodes CASSLRLAGAISYNEQFF.

V and J are TRBV24-1 and TRBJ2-5, with 10 bases that match TRBD1. Trimming cost V 7 bases and J 4 bases; bases outside gene matches: 11. This CDR3 spans 16 amino acids. CDR1 is KGHDR, CDR2 SFDVKD, per germline. The CDR3 DNA follows: TGTGCCACCAGCCCGGGGTTTCGGACAGGGGGAGAGACCCAGTACTTC. Translating it yields CATSPGFRTGGETQYF.

CDR3 protein: CASSAYYEQYF. The CDR3 region has the DNA TGTGCCAGCAGCGCCTACTACGAGCAGTACTTC. V and J are TRBV11-2 and TRBJ2-7; D uncertain. Germline V gene data show CDR1 as SGHAT and CDR2 as FQNNGV. V lost 5 bases to trimming and J lost 3 bases, with 5 bases between them. The CDR3 totals 11 residues.

The V and J genes are TRBV12-2 and TRBJ1-5; TRBD1 is taken as the D call from the table, unchecked against the DNA. TRBV12-2 is a recognized pseudogene. The CDR3 totals 13 residues. Written as DNA, the CDR3 is TGTGCAAGTCGTTCAGGGGGAGGTCAGCCCCAGCATTTT. Its translation is CASRSGGGQPQHF.